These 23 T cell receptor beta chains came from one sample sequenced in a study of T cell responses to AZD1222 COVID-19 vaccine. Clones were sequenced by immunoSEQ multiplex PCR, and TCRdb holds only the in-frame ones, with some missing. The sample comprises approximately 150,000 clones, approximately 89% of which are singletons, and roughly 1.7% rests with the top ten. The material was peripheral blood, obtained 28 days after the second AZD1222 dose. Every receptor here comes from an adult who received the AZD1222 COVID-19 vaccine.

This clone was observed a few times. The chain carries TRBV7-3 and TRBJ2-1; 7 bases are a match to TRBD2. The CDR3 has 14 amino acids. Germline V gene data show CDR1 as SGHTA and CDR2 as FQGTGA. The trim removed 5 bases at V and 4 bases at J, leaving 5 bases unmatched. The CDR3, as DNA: TGTGCCAGCAGCCTAGCGGCCCGTTACAATGAGCAGTTCTTC. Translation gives CASSLAARYNEQFF. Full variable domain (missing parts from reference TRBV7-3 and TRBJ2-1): GAGVSQTPSNKVTEKGKYVELRCDPISGHTALYWYRQSLGQGPEFLIYFQGTGAADDSGLPNDRFFAVRPEGSVSTLKIQRTERGDSAVYLCASSLAARYNEQFFGPGTRLTVL.

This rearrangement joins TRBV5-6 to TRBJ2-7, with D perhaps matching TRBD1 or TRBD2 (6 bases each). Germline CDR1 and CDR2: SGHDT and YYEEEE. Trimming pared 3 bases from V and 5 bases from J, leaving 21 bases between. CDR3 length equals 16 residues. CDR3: CASSSRQAPRGNEQYF. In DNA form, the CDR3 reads TGTGCCAGCAGCTCCCGACAGGCCCCCCGCGGGAACGAGCAGTACTTC.

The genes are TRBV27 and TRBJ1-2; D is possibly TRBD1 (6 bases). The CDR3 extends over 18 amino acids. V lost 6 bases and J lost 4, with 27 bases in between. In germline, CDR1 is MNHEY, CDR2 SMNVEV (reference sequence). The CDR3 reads CASSSRGWRTGTVYGYTF. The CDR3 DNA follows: TGTGCCAGCAGCTCGCGAGGCTGGAGAACAGGGACGGTCTATGGCTACACCTTC.

Here the CDR3 DNA reads TGTGCCAGCAGTCCCACGGCCAATCAGCCCCAGCATTTT. Translating gives CASSPTANQPQHF. This chain links TRBV27 with TRBJ1-5; no clear D. Germline V gene lookup returns CDR1 MNHEY and CDR2 SMNVEV (reference sequence). V was cut by 5 bases and J by 3 bases, with 8 bases left in between. The CDR3 extends over 13 amino acids.

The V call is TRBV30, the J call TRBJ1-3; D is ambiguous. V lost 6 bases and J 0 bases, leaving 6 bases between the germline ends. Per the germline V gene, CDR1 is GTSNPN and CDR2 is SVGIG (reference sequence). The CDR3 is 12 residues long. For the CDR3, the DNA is TGTGCCTGCACTTTCTCTGGAAACACCATATATTTT. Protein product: CACTFSGNTIYF.

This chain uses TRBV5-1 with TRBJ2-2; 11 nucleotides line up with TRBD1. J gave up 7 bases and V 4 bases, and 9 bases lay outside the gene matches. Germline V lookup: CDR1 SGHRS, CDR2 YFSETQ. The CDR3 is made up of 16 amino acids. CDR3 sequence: CASSGGTGGMDGELFF. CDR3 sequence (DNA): TGCGCCAGCAGCGGAGGGACAGGGGGAATGGACGGGGAGCTGTTTTTT.

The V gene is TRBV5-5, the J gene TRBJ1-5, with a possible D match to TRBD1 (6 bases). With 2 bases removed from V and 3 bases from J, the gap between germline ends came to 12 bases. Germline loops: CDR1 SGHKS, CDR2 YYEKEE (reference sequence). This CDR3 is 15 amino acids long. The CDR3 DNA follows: TGTGCCAGCAGCTTACAGACAGGCCACAATCAGCCCCAGCATTTT. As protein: CASSLQTGHNQPQHF.

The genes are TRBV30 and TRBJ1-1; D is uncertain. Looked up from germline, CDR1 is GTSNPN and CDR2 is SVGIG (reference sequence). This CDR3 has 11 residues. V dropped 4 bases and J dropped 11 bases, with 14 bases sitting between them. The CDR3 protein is CAWTLRSDAFF. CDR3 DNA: TGTGCCTGGACGCTGAGGAGTGATGCTTTCTTT.

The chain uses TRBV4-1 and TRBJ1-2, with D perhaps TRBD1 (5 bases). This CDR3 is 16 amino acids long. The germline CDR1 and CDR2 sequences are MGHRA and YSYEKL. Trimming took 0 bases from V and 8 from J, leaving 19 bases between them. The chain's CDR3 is CASSQDFKGTLRGYTF. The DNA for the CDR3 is TGCGCCAGCAGCCAAGATTTTAAAGGGACGTTGAGAGGCTACACCTTC.

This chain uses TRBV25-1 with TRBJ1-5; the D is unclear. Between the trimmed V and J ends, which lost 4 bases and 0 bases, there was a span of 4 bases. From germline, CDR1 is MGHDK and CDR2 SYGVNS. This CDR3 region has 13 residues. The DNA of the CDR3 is TGTGCCAGCAGTGGATTTAGCAATCAGCCCCAGCATTTT. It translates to CASSGFSNQPQHF.

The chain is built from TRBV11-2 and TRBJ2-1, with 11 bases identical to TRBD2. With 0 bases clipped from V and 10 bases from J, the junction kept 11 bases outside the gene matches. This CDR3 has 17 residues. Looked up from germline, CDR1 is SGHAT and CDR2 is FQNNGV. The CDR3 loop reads CASSLDPLAGGGREQFF. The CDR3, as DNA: TGTGCCAGCAGCTTAGATCCCTTAGCGGGAGGGGGACGAGAGCAGTTCTTC.

The CDR3 DNA is TGTGCCAGTAGGCATGGAGGGACAGGGGACCGTCAGCCCCAGCATTTT. As protein: CASRHGGTGDRQPQHF. J is TRBJ1-5 and V is TRBV19; 10 positions agree with TRBD1. This CDR3 contains 16 residues. Germline trimming cut 6 bases from V and 6 bases from J; bases unmatched to any gene: 11. The V gene's germline CDR1 is LNHDA and CDR2 SQIVND (reference sequence).

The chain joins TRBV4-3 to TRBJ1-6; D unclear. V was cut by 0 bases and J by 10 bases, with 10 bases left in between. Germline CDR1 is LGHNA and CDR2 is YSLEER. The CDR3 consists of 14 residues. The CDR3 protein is CASSQDRDWSPLHF. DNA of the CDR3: TGCGCCAGCAGCCAAGATAGGGATTGGTCACCCCTCCACTTT.

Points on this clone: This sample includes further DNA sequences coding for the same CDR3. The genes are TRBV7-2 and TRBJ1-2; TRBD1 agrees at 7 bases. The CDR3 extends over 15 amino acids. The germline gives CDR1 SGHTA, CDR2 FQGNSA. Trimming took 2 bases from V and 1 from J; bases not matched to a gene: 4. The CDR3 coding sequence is TGTGCCAGCAGCTTATCCGGGACAGATAACTATGGCTACACCTTC. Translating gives CASSLSGTDNYGYTF.

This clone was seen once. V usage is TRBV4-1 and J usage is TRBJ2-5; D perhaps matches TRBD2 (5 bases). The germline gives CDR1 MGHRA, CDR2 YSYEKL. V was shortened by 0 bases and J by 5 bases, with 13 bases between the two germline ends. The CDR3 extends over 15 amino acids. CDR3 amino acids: CASSQDSRDVETQYF. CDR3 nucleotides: TGCGCCAGCAGCCAAGATTCCCGGGATGTGGAGACCCAGTACTTC.

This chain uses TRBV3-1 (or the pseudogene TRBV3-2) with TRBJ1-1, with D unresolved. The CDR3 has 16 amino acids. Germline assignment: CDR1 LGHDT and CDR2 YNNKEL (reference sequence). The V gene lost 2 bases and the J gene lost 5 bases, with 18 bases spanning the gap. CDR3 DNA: TGTGCCAGCAGCCAACGGTTCTCGGCTATCGGAACTGAAGCTTTCTTT. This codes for CASSQRFSAIGTEAFF.

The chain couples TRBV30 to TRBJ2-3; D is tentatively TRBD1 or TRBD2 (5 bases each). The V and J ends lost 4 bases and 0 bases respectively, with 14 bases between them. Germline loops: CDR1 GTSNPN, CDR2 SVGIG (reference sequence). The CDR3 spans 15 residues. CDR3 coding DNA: TGTGCCTGGAATACAGGAGCGGCCAGCACAGATACGCAGTATTTT. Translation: CAWNTGAASTDTQYF.

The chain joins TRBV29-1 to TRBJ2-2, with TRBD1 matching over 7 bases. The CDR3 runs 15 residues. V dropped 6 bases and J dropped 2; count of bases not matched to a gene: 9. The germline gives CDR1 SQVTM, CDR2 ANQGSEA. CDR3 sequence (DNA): TGCAGCGTACACCCCGGGACAGACAACACCGGGGAGCTGTTTTTT. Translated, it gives CSVHPGTDNTGELFF.

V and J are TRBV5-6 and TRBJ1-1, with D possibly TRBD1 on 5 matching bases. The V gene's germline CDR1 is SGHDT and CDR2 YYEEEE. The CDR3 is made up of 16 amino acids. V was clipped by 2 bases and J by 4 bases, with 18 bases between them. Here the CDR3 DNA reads TGTGCCAGCAGCTTTACAGGATTAGGAGTTATCACTGAAGCTTTCTTT. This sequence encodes CASSFTGLGVITEAFF.

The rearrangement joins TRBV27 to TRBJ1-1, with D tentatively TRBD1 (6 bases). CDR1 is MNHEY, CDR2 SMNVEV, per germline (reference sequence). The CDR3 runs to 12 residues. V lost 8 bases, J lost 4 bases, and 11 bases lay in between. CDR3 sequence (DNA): TGTGCCAGCGGGGGCGGCGGCACTGAAGCTTTCTTT. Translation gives CASGGGGTEAFF.

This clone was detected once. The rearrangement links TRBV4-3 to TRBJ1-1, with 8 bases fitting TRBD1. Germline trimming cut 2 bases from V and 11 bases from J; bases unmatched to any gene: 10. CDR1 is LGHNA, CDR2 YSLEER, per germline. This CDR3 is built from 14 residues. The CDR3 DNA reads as TGCGCCAGCAGCCAATTATCCCAGGGGGCGGCGGCTTTCTTT. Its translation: CASSQLSQGAAAFF.

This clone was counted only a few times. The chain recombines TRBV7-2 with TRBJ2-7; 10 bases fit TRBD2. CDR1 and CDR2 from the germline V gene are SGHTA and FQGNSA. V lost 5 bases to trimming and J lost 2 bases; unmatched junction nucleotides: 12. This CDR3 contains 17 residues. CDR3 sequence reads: CASSQSLAGGSTYEQYF. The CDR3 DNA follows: TGTGCCAGCAGCCAGTCTTTAGCGGGAGGCAGTACCTACGAGCAGTACTTC.

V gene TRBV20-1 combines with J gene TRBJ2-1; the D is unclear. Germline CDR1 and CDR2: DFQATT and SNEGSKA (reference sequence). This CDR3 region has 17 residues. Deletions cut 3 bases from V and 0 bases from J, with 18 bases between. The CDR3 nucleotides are TGCAGTGCTAGTTCCAGTGGACCTCCCTCCTCCTACAATGAGCAGTTCTTC. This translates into CSASSSGPPSSYNEQFF.